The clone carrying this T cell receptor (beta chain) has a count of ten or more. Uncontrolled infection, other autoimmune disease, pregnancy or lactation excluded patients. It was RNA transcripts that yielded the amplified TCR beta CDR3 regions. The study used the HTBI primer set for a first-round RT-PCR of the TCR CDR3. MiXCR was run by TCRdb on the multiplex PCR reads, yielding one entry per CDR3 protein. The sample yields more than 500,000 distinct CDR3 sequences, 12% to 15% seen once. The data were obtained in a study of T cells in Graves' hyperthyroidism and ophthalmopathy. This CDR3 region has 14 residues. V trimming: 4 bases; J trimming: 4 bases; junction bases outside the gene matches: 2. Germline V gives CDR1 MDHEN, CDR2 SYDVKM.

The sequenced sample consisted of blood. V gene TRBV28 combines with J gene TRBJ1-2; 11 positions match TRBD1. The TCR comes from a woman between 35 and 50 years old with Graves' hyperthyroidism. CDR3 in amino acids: CASSSGQGGYGYTF. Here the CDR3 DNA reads TGTGCCAGCAGTTCGGGACAGGGGGGCTATGGCTACACCTTC.